Listed below are T cell receptor beta chains from one sample, sequenced in a study of control samples from healthy donors and cancer patients. The data were produced by immunoSEQ multiplex PCR, yet TCRdb's version contains in-frame clones alone and is incomplete. The data show roughly 40,000 clones, over 65% seen once. The specimen was blood. The receptors here all came from a man between 60 and 70 years old in good health. CDR3s include the opening cysteine and the closing phenylalanine or tryptophan. D genes are given only for firm matches. The size field is filled for only some rows; it gives once, few, many or a size class.

TRBD1	-	TRBV5-4	TRBJ1-2	CASSLDTGVGGYTF	TGTGCCAGCAGCTTGGATACAGGGGTGGGTGGCTACACCTTC
-	-	TRBV5-4	TRBJ2-3	CASSLVTDTQYF	TGTGCCAGCAGCTTGGTCACAGATACGCAGTATTTT
-	-	TRBV11-3	TRBJ2-7	CASSLGRGGEQYF	TGTGCCAGCAGCTTAGGTAGGGGCGGCGAGCAGTACTTC
TRBD2	-	TRBV27	TRBJ2-1	CASSLPSGTSGRRRGDEQFF	TGTGCCAGCAGTCTTCCTTCAGGGACTAGCGGGAGAAGGCGGGGCGATGAGCAGTTCTTC
TRBD1	-	TRBV27	TRBJ2-7	CASSKTGGYEQYF	TGTGCCAGCAGTAAGACAGGGGGCTACGAGCAGTACTTC
TRBD1	-	TRBV9	TRBJ2-2	CASTTRDRVNTGELFF	TGTGCCAGCACCACCCGGGACAGGGTTAACACCGGGGAGCTGTTTTTT
TRBD1	-	TRBV6-6	TRBJ1-1	CASSPRGRRAEAFF	TGTGCCAGCAGTCCTAGGGGGCGGCGTGCTGAAGCTTTCTTT
TRBD1	-	TRBV14	TRBJ1-1	CASSQIQGAAAFF	TGTGCCAGCAGCCAAATCCAGGGGGCAGCCGCTTTCTTT
-	-	TRBV6-2/TRBV6-3	TRBJ1-4	CASSYSGLRTGEKLFF	TGTGCCAGCAGTTACTCGGGTCTAAGGACGGGTGAAAAACTGTTTTTT
-	-	TRBV29-1	TRBJ2-2	CSVCTVYTGELFF	TGCAGCGTCTGTACAGTGTACACCGGGGAGCTGTTTTTT
TRBD2	-	TRBV7-6	TRBJ2-3	CASSYGRAGGEDTQYF	TGTGCCAGCAGCTATGGTCGAGCGGGGGGGGAAGATACGCAGTATTTT
-	few	TRBV29-1	TRBJ1-4	CSVDSPGGGEKLFF	TGCAGCGTTGACTCCCCGGGAGGAGGTGAAAAACTGTTTTTT
-	-	TRBV18	TRBJ2-5	CASSPVVQETQYF	TGTGCCAGCTCACCAGTAGTACAAGAGACCCAGTACTTC
-	-	TRBV6-5	TRBJ1-1	CASSYSGQGGNTEAFF	TGTGCCAGCAGTTACTCTGGGCAGGGAGGGAACACTGAAGCTTTCTTT
TRBD2	few	TRBV5-5	TRBJ2-7	CASSPGLAGTYEQYF	TGTGCCAGCAGCCCCGGACTAGCGGGCACCTACGAGCAGTACTTC
TRBD1	-	TRBV18	TRBJ1-5	CASSPDAGGSNQPQHF	TGTGCCAGCTCACCAGACGCAGGGGGAAGCAATCAGCCCCAGCATTTT
-	-	TRBV2	TRBJ1-5	CASSESRQPQHF	TGTGCCAGCAGTGAATCCCGGCAGCCCCAGCATTTT